This T cell receptor beta chain was sequenced in a study of T-cell memory formation after mild COVID-19. Study-wide points: Chiefly within CM and EM were the contracting CD4+ clones; CD8+ ones were within EMRA. Some clones that responded were present in memory (sampled pre-infection), which suggests cross-reactive memory joined. While clones contracting from day 15 to 85 were balanced between CD4 and CD8, later expanders leaned CD4+.

Germline V CDR1 and CDR2: DFQATT, SNEGSKA (reference sequence). There are 12 residues in the CDR3. Trimming cost V 5 bases and J 6 bases; bases outside gene matches: 6. 5'RACE, which relied on constant-segment primers, yielded TCR alpha and TCR beta cDNA libraries carrying sample barcodes and UMIs. MiXCR, applied by TCRdb to the 5' RACE reads, yields one record per CDR3 protein. The table shows roughly 300,000 distinct CDR3 sequences, with around 16% occurring only once. Remarks on this clonotype: Its specificity is unknown.

This sequence was found in a man between 18 and 29 years old who had mild COVID-19 (a few samples of this study predate the infection). Cell type and time point are not known. This sequence joins TRBV20-1 and TRBJ1-1; 7 positions match TRBD1. Sequenced material: PBMCs or a T cell subset sorted from them (not recorded which). The CDR3 sequence: CSARNRGAEAFF. CDR3 bases: TGCAGTGCTCGTAACAGGGGCGCTGAAGCTTTCTTT.